This TCR beta chain derives from a study of CD8 T cells in Susac syndrome. Study-wide results and limits: The study recognized that its TCR sequencing and HLA analysis covered a relatively small number of individuals.

Germline trimming cut 6 bases from V and 7 bases from J; bases unmatched to any gene: 5. Germline V gene data show CDR1 as LNHDA and CDR2 as SQIVND (reference sequence). The CDR3 loop spans 14 amino acids. RNA amounts of 0.5 to 1 ug underwent reverse transcription with random hexamers. Using its own MiXCR run on the immunoSEQ multiplex PCR reads, TCRdb lists one record per CDR3 protein. The sample gives about 120,000 distinct CDR3 sequences, 94% of which show up once; approximately 0.12% is in the top ten. In the case of this clonotype: What it binds is not known.

Multiple sclerosis controls were treatment-naive patients with stable or active relapsing-remitting disease. Sequencing used CD4+ T cells from PBMCs. The receptor comes from a human donor with multiple sclerosis. J is TRBJ1-5 and V is TRBV19, with TRBD1 matching 11 bases. The CDR3: CASSGTGGRQPQHF. In DNA form, the CDR3 reads TGTGCCAGTAGCGGGACAGGGGGAAGGCAGCCCCAGCATTTT.